Each of the 3 T cell receptor beta chains below was sequenced from the same sample in a study of CD8+CD57+ T cells in acquired aplastic anemia. Whoever was chosen for sequencing had shown CD8+CD57+ cell expansion by flow cytometry. CDR3 and TCR beta VDJ profiling relied on genomic DNA as the template. One entry per CDR3 protein, called by TCRdb with MiXCR from the reads. Of roughly 150,000 distinct CDR3 sequences in the sample, around half are singletons; the top ten hold 3.2%. Sequencing was carried out using sorted CD4+, CD8+, or CD8+CD57+ T cells (not recorded which) from PBMCs. The receptors stem from a human donor with aplastic anemia.

DNA for the CDR3: TGTGCCAGCAGCGGGGGGACAGGCCCAACCTACGAGCAGTACTTC. Its translation: CASSGGTGPTYEQYF. The genes are TRBV7-3 and TRBJ2-7, with 8 positions matching TRBD1. Germline V lookup: CDR1 SGHTA, CDR2 FQGTGA. V lost 5 bases and J lost 2; bases outside the gene matches: 8. The CDR3 sequence is 15 residues long.

This clonotype was counted ten times or more. The chain has TRBV4-2 and TRBJ2-1; no reliable D call. The germline V gene has CDR1 LGHNA and CDR2 YNFKEQ. Trimming took 2 bases from V and 0 from J, leaving 11 bases between them. CDR3 length: 16 residues. CDR3 loop: CASSQPVGSSYNEQFF. The CDR3 DNA follows: TGTGCCAGCAGCCAACCGGTCGGCAGCTCCTACAATGAGCAGTTCTTC.

This clonotype has a count of ten or more. The rearrangement links TRBV6-5 to TRBJ2-3; possible D gene TRBD2, 6 bases. This CDR3 has 14 amino acids. V gave up 0 bases and J gave up 4 bases, with 8 bases separating them. Germline V lookup: CDR1 MNHEY, CDR2 SVGAGI. The CDR3 region is CASSYSTGADTQYF. The CDR3 DNA sequence: TGTGCCAGCAGTTACTCGACGGGGGCAGATACGCAGTATTTT.